Detailed here is one T cell receptor (beta chain). This sample is drawn from a study of regulatory T cells in long-lasting Graves disease. Building the TCR beta libraries relied on iRepertoire HTBI primers, and CDR3 regions underwent Arm-PCR. From the multiplex PCR reads, TCRdb called clonotypes with MiXCR, one entry per CDR3 protein. The sample includes fewer than 500,000 distinct CDR3 sequences, 15% to 20% seen only once; the top ten take 12%. Regarding time point: newly diagnosed GD, antithyroid drugs for less than 3 months. Researchers made the TCR library from RNA that was extracted from PBMCs. CDR3 size: 14 residues. V was pared by 4 bases and J by 2 bases, with 11 bases between. Germline V gene sequence: CDR1 SGHNT, CDR2 YYREEE (reference sequence). These same records also appear under a second study, on T cells in Graves' hyperthyroidism and ophthalmopathy. From that second work: Hyperthyroidism in the patients, aged 18 to 65, was newly diagnosed and under 2 months in duration. Diagnostic assessment was based on clinical symptoms, serum thyroxine and TRAb, thyroid ultrasound and orbital computed tomography. The TCR CDR3 first-round RT-PCR relied on the HTBI primer set. Most thyroid clonotypes that were expanded above 0.001 also turned up in blood.

The sequenced sample was peripheral blood mononuclear cells (PBMCs), obtained at new diagnosis, from a patient treated with antithyroid drugs. This sequence joins TRBV5-4 and TRBJ2-3; perhaps D is TRBD1 or TRBD2 (5 bases each). The sequence was obtained from a man in his forties with Graves disease. CDR3 sequence reads: CASSIPGPTDTQYF. CDR3 nucleotide sequence: TGTGCCAGCAGCATCCCGGGACCCACAGATACGCAGTATTTT.